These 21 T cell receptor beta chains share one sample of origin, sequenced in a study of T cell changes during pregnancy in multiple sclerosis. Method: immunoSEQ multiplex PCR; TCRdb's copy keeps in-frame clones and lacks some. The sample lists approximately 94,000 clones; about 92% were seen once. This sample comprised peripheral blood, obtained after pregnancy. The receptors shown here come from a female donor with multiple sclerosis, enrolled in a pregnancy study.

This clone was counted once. CDR3: CASSRSGEIYQETQYF. Here the CDR3 DNA reads TGTGCCAGTAGCCGGAGTGGTGAAATTTACCAAGAGACCCAGTACTTC. The chain links TRBV19 to TRBJ2-5; D is unresolved. The CDR3 runs to 16 residues. Trimming took 6 bases from V and 0 from J, leaving 17 bases between them. Germline CDR1 is LNHDA and CDR2 is SQIVND (reference sequence).

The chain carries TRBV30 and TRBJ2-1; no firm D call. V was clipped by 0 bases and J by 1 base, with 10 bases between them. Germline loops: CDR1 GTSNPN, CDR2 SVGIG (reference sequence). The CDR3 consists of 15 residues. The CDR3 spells CAWSVLSSSYNEQFF. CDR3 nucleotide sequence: TGTGCCTGGAGTGTACTGTCTAGTTCCTACAATGAGCAGTTCTTC.

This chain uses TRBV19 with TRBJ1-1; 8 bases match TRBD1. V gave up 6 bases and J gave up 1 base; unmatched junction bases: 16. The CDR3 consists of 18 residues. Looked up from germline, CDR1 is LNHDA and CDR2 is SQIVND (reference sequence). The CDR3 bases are TGTGCCAGTAGCAGGGACAGGAGACTCTTCCATTGGAACACTGAAGCTTTCTTT. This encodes CASSRDRRLFHWNTEAFF.

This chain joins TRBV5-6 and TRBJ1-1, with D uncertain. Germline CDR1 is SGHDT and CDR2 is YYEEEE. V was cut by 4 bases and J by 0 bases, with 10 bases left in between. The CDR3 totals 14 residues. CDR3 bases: TGTGCCAGCAGCCGAAACAAGATGAACACTGAAGCTTTCTTT. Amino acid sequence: CASSRNKMNTEAFF.

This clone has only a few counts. CDR3 DNA: TGTGCCATCAGTGACGCGGTAAGCTGGTTCTTC. The encoded protein is CAISDAVSWFF. The chain employs TRBV10-3 and TRBJ2-1; D is ambiguous. V gave up 3 bases and J gave up 15 bases, with 12 bases separating them. This CDR3 has 11 residues. The germline V gene encodes CDR1 ENHRY and CDR2 SYGVKD.

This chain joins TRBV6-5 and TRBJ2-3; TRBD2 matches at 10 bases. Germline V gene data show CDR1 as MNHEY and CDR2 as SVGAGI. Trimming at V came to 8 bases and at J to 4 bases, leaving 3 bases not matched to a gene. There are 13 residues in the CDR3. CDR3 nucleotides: TGTGCCAGCCAGCGGGAGGGCCCAGATACGCAGTATTTT. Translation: CASQREGPDTQYF.

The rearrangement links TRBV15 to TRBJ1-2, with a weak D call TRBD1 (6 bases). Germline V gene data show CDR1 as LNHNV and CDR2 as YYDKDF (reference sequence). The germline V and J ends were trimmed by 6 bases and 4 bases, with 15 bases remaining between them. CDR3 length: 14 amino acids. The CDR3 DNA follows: TGTGCCACCAGGGACAGAATGTATGGCTATGGCTACACCTTC. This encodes CATRDRMYGYGYTF.

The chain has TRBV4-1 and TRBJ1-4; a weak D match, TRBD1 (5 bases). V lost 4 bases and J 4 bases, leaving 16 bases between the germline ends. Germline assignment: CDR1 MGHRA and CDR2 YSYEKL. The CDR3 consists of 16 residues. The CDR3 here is CASSPGGGFSNEKLFF. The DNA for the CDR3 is TGCGCCAGCAGCCCGGGGGGAGGGTTTAGTAATGAAAAACTGTTTTTT.

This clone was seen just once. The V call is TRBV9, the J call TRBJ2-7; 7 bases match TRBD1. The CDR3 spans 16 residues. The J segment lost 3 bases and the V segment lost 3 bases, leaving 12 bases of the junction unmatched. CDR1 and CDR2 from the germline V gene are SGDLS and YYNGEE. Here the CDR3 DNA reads TGTGCCAGCAGCGGATACCCCGGGACAGTGGTCTACGAGCAGTACTTC. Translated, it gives CASSGYPGTVVYEQYF.

In DNA, the CDR3 is TGTGCCAGCAGGAGGGGAGGGGTTGGTGAAAAACTGTTTTTT. This translates into CASRRGGVGEKLFF. V is TRBV6-6 and J is TRBJ1-4, with a possible D match to TRBD1 (5 bases). This CDR3 has 14 amino acids. Between the trimmed V and J ends, which lost 6 bases and 7 bases, there was a span of 15 bases. Per germline, CDR1 MNHNY and CDR2 SVGAGI (reference sequence).

CDR3 DNA: TGTGCCAGTAGAAGGACAGCGGCGGATAATTCACCCCTCCACTTT. It translates to CASRRTAADNSPLHF. The J gene is TRBJ1-6, the V gene TRBV19, with D possibly matching TRBD1 (6 bases). Germline CDR1 is LNHDA and CDR2 is SQIVND (reference sequence). This CDR3 is 15 amino acids long. V shed 6 bases and J shed 5 bases, with 14 bases lying between them. The full variable domain, its missing parts supplied by reference TRBV19 and TRBJ1-6, is DGGITQSPKYLFRKEGQNVTLSCEQNLNHDAMYWYRQDPGQGLRLIYYSQIVNDFQKGDIAEGYSVSREKKESFPLTVTSAQKNPTAFYLCASRRTAADNSPLHFGNGTRLTVT.

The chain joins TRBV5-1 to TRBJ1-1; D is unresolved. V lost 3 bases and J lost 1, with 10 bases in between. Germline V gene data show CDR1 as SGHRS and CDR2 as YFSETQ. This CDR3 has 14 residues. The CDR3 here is CASSSRLANTEAFF. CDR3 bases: TGCGCCAGCAGCTCCCGACTCGCGAACACTGAAGCTTTCTTT. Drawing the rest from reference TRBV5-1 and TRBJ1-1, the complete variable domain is KAGVTQTPRYLIKTRGQQVTLSCSPISGHRSVSWYQQTPGQGLQFLFEYFSETQRNKGNFPGRFSGRQFSNSRSEMNVSTLELGDSALYLCASSSRLANTEAFFGQGTRLTVV.

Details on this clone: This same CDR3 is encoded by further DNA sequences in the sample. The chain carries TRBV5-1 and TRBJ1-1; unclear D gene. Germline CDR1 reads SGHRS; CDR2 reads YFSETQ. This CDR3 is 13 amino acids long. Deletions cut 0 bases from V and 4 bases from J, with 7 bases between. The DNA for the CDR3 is TGCGCCAGCAGCTTGGCCCCAGGCACTGAAGCTTTCTTT. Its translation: CASSLAPGTEAFF. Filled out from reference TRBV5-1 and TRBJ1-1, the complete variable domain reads KAGVTQTPRYLIKTRGQQVTLSCSPISGHRSVSWYQQTPGQGLQFLFEYFSETQRNKGNFPGRFSGRQFSNSRSEMNVSTLELGDSALYLCASSLAPGTEAFFGQGTRLTVV.

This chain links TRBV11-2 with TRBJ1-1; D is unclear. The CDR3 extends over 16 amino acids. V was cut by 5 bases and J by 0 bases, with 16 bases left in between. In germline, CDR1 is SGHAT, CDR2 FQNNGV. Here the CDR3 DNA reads TGTGCCAGCAGCCCTTCCGACGGACTCATGAACACTGAAGCTTTCTTT. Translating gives CASSPSDGLMNTEAFF.

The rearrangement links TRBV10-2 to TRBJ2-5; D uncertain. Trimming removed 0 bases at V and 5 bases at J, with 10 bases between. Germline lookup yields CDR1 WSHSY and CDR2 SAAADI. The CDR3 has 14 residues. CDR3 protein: CASSESSLRETQYF. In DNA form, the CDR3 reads TGCGCCAGCAGTGAGTCGAGTCTACGGGAGACCCAGTACTTC.

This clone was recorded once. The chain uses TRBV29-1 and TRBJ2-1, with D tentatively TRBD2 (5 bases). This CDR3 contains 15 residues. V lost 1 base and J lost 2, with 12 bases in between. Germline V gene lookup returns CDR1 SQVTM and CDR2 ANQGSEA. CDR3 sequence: CSVEGETLTYNEQFF. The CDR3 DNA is TGCAGCGTTGAAGGGGAGACTCTCACCTACAATGAGCAGTTCTTC.

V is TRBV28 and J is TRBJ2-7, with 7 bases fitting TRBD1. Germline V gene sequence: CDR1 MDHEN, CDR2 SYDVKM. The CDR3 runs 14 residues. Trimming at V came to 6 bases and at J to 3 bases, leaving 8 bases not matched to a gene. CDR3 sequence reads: CASSPIDRDYEQYF. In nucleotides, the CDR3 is TGTGCCAGCAGCCCCATCGACAGGGACTACGAGCAGTACTTC.

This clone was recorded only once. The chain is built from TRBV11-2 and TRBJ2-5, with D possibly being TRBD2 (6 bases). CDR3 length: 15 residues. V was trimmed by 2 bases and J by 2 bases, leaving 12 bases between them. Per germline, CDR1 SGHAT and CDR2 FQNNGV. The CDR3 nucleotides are TGTGCCAGCAGCTTAATGGCCGGGGGACAAGAGACCCAGTACTTC. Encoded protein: CASSLMAGGQETQYF.

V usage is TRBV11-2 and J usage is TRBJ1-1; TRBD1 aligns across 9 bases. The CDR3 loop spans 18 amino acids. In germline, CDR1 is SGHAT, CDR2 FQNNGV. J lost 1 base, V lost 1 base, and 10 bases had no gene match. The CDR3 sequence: CASSLGRGQGKKNTEAFF. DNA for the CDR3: TGTGCCAGCAGCTTAGGAAGGGGACAGGGAAAAAAGAACACTGAAGCTTTCTTT.

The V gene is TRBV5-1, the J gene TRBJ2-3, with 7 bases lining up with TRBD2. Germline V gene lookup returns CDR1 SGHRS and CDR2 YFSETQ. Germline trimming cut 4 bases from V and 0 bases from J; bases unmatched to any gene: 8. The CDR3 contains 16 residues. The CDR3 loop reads CASSVSPGLSTDTQYF. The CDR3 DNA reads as TGCGCCAGCAGCGTCTCGCCGGGACTAAGCACAGATACGCAGTATTTT.

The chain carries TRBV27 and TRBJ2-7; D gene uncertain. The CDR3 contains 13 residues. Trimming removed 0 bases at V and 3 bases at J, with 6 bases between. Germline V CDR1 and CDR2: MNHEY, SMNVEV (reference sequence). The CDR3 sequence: CASSLSPSYEQYF. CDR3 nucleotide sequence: TGTGCCAGCAGTTTATCTCCCAGCTACGAGCAGTACTTC.